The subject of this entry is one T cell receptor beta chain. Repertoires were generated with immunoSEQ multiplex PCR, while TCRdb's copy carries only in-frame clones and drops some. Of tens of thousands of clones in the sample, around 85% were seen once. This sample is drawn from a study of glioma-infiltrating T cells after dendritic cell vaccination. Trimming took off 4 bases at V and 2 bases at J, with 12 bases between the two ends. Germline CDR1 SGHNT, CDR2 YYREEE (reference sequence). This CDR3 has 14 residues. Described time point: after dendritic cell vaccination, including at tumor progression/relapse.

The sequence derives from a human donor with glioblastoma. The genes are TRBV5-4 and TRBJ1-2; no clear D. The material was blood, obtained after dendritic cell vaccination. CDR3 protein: CASSPVGENYGYTF. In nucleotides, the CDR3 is TGTGCCAGCAGCCCGGTCGGGGAAAACTATGGCTACACCTTC.